This TCR beta chain came from a study of blood T cells in healthy people across ages. Background on the study: About one barcoded beta molecule per two T cells was captured by template switching. Study-level results: Researchers judged that diversity estimates from one million T cells fell short of true values.

A J-beta primer mix and a sample-barcoded 5' primer were used in a second PCR of roughly 6 to 12 cycles. TCRdb re-called the 5' RACE reads through MiXCR, storing one row per CDR3 protein. The sample contains roughly 500,000 distinct CDR3 sequences, roughly 29% of which appear only once. This clonotype was observed a few times. The antigen is undetermined. Total RNA was isolated from each sample in quantities of at least 5 micrograms. V gave up 1 base and J gave up 2 bases; unmatched junction bases: 10. Germline V gene data show CDR1 as DFQATT and CDR2 as SNEGSKA (reference sequence). The length of the CDR3 is 16 residues.

Sequenced sample: blood. This TCR was sampled from an older woman in good health. J is TRBJ2-7 and V is TRBV20-1; 8 bases fit TRBD2. The CDR3 loop is CSARVFTGGRPYEQYF. DNA for the CDR3: TGCAGTGCTAGAGTCTTTACGGGGGGGCGCCCCTACGAGCAGTACTTC.